These 31 T cell receptor beta chains were sequenced from one sample in a study of blood T cell repertoires in COVID-19. The assay was immunoSEQ multiplex PCR, and TCRdb's table has in-frame clones only and misses some. The profile shows hundreds of thousands of clones, 89% of them singletons. The specimen was peripheral blood. The receptors shown here come from a man aged 55 to 70 who had recovered from COVID-19.

The chain combines TRBV28 with TRBJ2-7; D is unclear. The V end was cut by 2 bases, the J end by 6 bases, with 11 bases between. This CDR3 is 13 amino acids long. From germline, CDR1 is MDHEN and CDR2 SYDVKM. The CDR3 is CASSLPAPGEQYF. For the CDR3, the DNA is TGTGCCAGCAGTTTACCCGCCCCGGGCGAGCAGTACTTC. Together with reference TRBV28 and TRBJ2-7, the CDR3 gives the full variable domain: DVKVTQSSRYLVKRTGEKVFLECVQDMDHENMFWYRQDPGLGLRLIYFSYDVKMKEKGDIPEGYSVSREKKERFSLILESASTNQTSMYLCASSLPAPGEQYFGPGTRLTVT.

J is TRBJ1-1 and V is TRBV5-4, with TRBD1 identical over 8 bases. The CDR3 extends over 15 amino acids. J gave up 1 base and V 4 bases, and 6 bases lay outside the gene matches. Germline V gives CDR1 SGHNT, CDR2 YYREEE (reference sequence). CDR3 in amino acids: CASSPGGAENTEAFF. In nucleotides, the CDR3 is TGTGCCAGCAGCCCAGGGGGCGCGGAGAACACTGAAGCTTTCTTT.

The V and J genes are TRBV11-1 and TRBJ2-1; 7 bases are a match to TRBD2. CDR1 is SGHAT, CDR2 FQDESV, per germline (reference sequence). V gave up 4 bases and J gave up 5 bases; unmatched junction bases: 8. There are 15 residues in the CDR3. The chain's CDR3 is CASSSSGTTNNEQFF. In nucleotides, the CDR3 is TGTGCCAGCAGCTCATCCGGGACTACCAACAATGAGCAGTTCTTC. Variable domain in full (rest from reference TRBV11-1 and TRBJ2-1): EAEVAQSPRYKITEKSQAVAFWCDPISGHATLYWYRQILGQGPELLVQFQDESVVDDSQLPKDRFSAERLKGVDSTLKIQPAELGDSAMYLCASSSSGTTNNEQFFGPGTRLTVL.

The gene calls are TRBV2 and TRBJ1-1; 8 bases are shared with TRBD1. The CDR3 is made up of 16 amino acids. V lost 2 bases, J lost 0 bases, and 5 bases stayed unmatched. In germline, CDR1 is SNHLY, CDR2 FYNNEI. The CDR3 nucleotides are TGTGCCAGCAGTGAAAGGGGACAGGAGTTGAACACTGAAGCTTTCTTT. Translation gives CASSERGQELNTEAFF.

In its sample, this clone was seen once. This chain connects TRBV4-2 to TRBJ2-7; the D gene is possibly TRBD2 (6 bases). CDR1 is LGHNA, CDR2 YNFKEQ, per germline. V was trimmed by 2 bases and J by 2 bases, leaving 13 bases between them. The length of the CDR3 is 15 residues. For the CDR3, the DNA is TGTGCCAGCAGCCAAACCCTTGGGACTCCCTACGAGCAGTACTTC. Its translation: CASSQTLGTPYEQYF.

The rearrangement uses TRBV6-5 and TRBJ2-3; TRBD2 might be the D (6 bases). Germline CDR1 MNHEY, CDR2 SVGAGI. The CDR3 extends over 15 amino acids. V gave up 0 bases and J gave up 4 bases, with 11 bases separating them. CDR3 in amino acids: CASSYSGGRADTQYF. The CDR3 nucleotides read TGTGCCAGCAGTTACTCGGGGGGTCGGGCAGATACGCAGTATTTT.

CDR3 protein: CASSIGGTNQETQYF. The DNA for the CDR3 is TGTGCCAGTAGTATAGGGGGGACAAACCAAGAGACCCAGTACTTC. The V gene is TRBV19, the J gene TRBJ2-5, with D perhaps TRBD1 (6 bases). The V gene lost 1 base and the J gene lost 0 bases, with 9 bases spanning the gap. Per germline, CDR1 LNHDA and CDR2 SQIVND (reference sequence). The CDR3 spans 15 residues.

This chain joins TRBV5-1 and TRBJ2-5, with D possibly TRBD1 on 5 matching bases. Germline CDR1 SGHRS, CDR2 YFSETQ. This CDR3 is 14 amino acids long. The germline V and J ends were trimmed by 1 base and 3 bases, with 10 bases remaining between them. The DNA for the CDR3 is TGCGCCAGCAGCTTGTCAGGGTCCGAAGAGACCCAGTACTTC. Its protein is CASSLSGSEETQYF.

The V call is TRBV29-1, the J call TRBJ2-5; 12 bases agree with TRBD2. Germline V gene data show CDR1 as SQVTM and CDR2 as ANQGSEA. Trimming cost V 4 bases and J 0 bases; bases outside gene matches: 18. This CDR3 spans 20 amino acids. Here the CDR3 reads CSVVRLAGDLSSGYQETQYF. For the CDR3, the DNA is TGCAGCGTTGTCAGACTAGCGGGAGACCTATCATCGGGGTACCAAGAGACCCAGTACTTC. Using reference TRBV29-1 and TRBJ2-5 for the parts outside the CDR3, the full variable domain is SAVISQKPSRDICQRGTSLTIQCQVDSQVTMMFWYRQQPGQSLTLIATANQGSEATYESGFVIDKFPISRPNLTFSTLTVSNMSPEDSSIYLCSVVRLAGDLSSGYQETQYFGPGTRLLVL.

The chain combines TRBV6-5 with TRBJ2-1; 9 bases fit TRBD1. Germline CDR1 reads MNHEY; CDR2 reads SVGAGI. The CDR3 extends over 16 amino acids. The trim removed 4 bases at V and 5 bases at J, leaving 9 bases unmatched. The chain's CDR3 is CASSFRDRVSHNEQFF. Here the CDR3 DNA reads TGTGCCAGCAGTTTCCGGGACAGGGTTTCCCACAATGAGCAGTTCTTC.

The chain joins TRBV20-1 to TRBJ2-7; unclear D gene. The V gene's germline CDR1 is DFQATT and CDR2 SNEGSKA (reference sequence). Trimming removed 6 bases from V and 2 bases from J, with 8 bases in between. The length of the CDR3 is 11 residues. In DNA, the CDR3 is TGCAGTGCGAAATGCGCCTACGAGCAGTACTTC. Its protein is CSAKCAYEQYF.

The chain links TRBV5-1 to TRBJ2-2; no reliable D call. V lost 4 bases to trimming and J lost 0 bases, with 10 bases between them. The V gene's germline CDR1 is SGHRS and CDR2 YFSETQ. There are 15 residues in the CDR3. CDR3 bases: TGCGCCAGCAGCCCCGCTAGGTCGAACACCGGGGAGCTGTTTTTT. This sequence encodes CASSPARSNTGELFF. Using reference TRBV5-1 and TRBJ2-2 for the parts outside the CDR3, the full variable domain is KAGVTQTPRYLIKTRGQQVTLSCSPISGHRSVSWYQQTPGQGLQFLFEYFSETQRNKGNFPGRFSGRQFSNSRSEMNVSTLELGDSALYLCASSPARSNTGELFFGEGSRLTVL.

The chain combines TRBV6-2 or TRBV6-3 with TRBJ1-2; unclear D gene. The CDR3 loop spans 14 amino acids. The germline CDR1 and CDR2 sequences are MNHEY and SVGEGT. V was cut by 2 bases and J by 8 bases, with 15 bases left in between. CDR3: CASSYVPPLRGYTF. Written as DNA, the CDR3 is TGTGCCAGCAGTTACGTCCCCCCCCTACGGGGCTACACCTTC.

The rearrangement joins TRBV6-5 to TRBJ1-1; D call uncertain. The V gene's germline CDR1 is MNHEY and CDR2 SVGAGI. V lost 2 bases and J 3 bases, leaving 7 bases between the germline ends. The CDR3 is made up of 13 amino acids. CDR3 sequence: CASSYERDTEAFF. CDR3 DNA sequence: TGTGCCAGCAGTTACGAGAGAGACACTGAAGCTTTCTTT.

This clone was recorded once. The J gene is TRBJ2-1, the V gene TRBV6-5; maybe TRBD2 (5 bases). Trimming removed 1 base from V and 12 bases from J, with 7 bases in between. Looked up from germline, CDR1 is MNHEY and CDR2 is SVGAGI. The CDR3 contains 11 residues. CDR3 residues: CASSYWEWQFF. The CDR3 DNA reads as TGTGCCAGCAGTTACTGGGAGTGGCAGTTCTTC.

The V and J genes are TRBV29-1 and TRBJ1-4, with 7 bases lining up with TRBD1. Trimming at V came to 7 bases and at J to 5 bases, leaving 7 bases not matched to a gene. CDR1 is SQVTM, CDR2 ANQGSEA, per germline. This CDR3 spans 13 amino acids. CDR3 coding DNA: TGCAGCGCCGAAGGCAGGGGGAATGAAAAACTGTTTTTT. Translated, it gives CSAEGRGNEKLFF.

The chain joins TRBV6-6 to TRBJ2-5; possible D gene TRBD1, 5 bases. The germline V and J ends were trimmed by 0 bases and 2 bases, with 13 bases remaining between them. This CDR3 has 16 residues. Germline V lookup: CDR1 MNHNY, CDR2 SVGAGI (reference sequence). CDR3 sequence: CASSYSQDTRQETQYF. The CDR3 nucleotides read TGTGCCAGCAGTTACTCACAGGACACCAGACAAGAGACCCAGTACTTC.

This clone was picked up one time. The chain carries TRBV10-3 and TRBJ1-4, with 7 bases that match TRBD1. After removal of 5 bases from V and 5 bases from J, the junction contained 5 bases not matched to a gene. CDR1 is ENHRY, CDR2 SYGVKD, per germline. The CDR3 spans 14 residues. DNA for the CDR3: TGTGCCATCAGTACGGGACAGTCAAATGAAAAACTGTTTTTT. It codes for CAISTGQSNEKLFF.

V gene TRBV7-8 combines with J gene TRBJ2-1, with 10 positions matching TRBD2. The CDR3 is 16 residues long. From germline, CDR1 is SGHVS and CDR2 FQNEAQ. Losses at the gene ends were 4 bases for V and 6 bases for J; bases not matched to a gene: 9. This CDR3 is CASSYLRLAGVNEQFF. The CDR3 nucleotides are TGTGCCAGCAGCTACCTAAGGCTAGCGGGAGTCAATGAGCAGTTCTTC.

This sequence joins TRBV4-3 and TRBJ2-2, with 14 bases aligning to TRBD2. The CDR3 has 17 residues. Germline values: CDR1 LGHNA, CDR2 YSLEER. With V trimmed by 4 bases and J by 6 bases, 7 bases remained unmatched. CDR3 DNA sequence: TGCGCCAGCAGCCGCGGACTAGCGGGAGGACAAGCCGGGGAGCTGTTTTTT. Translation gives CASSRGLAGGQAGELFF.

V gene TRBV7-2 combines with J gene TRBJ1-2; 10 bases line up with TRBD1. The CDR3 length is 15 residues. V lost 5 bases, J lost 4 bases, and 7 bases stayed unmatched. CDR1 is SGHTA, CDR2 FQGNSA, per germline. The CDR3 is CASSPDRGTSYGYTF. The CDR3 DNA follows: TGTGCCAGCAGCCCGGACAGGGGGACTTCCTATGGCTACACCTTC. The whole variable domain, filled in from reference TRBV7-2 and TRBJ1-2, reads GAGVSQSPSNKVTEKGKDVELRCDPISGHTALYWYRQSLGQGLEFLIYFQGNSAPDKSGLPSDRFSAERTGGSVSTLTIQRTQQEDSAVYLCASSPDRGTSYGYTFGSGTRLTVV.

The J gene is TRBJ2-5, the V gene TRBV12-3 or TRBV12-4; D is uncertain. Trimming removed 6 bases at V and 3 bases at J, with 8 bases between. The CDR3 has 12 amino acids. The CDR3 bases are TGTGCCAGCAGGGCAGGAAAAGAGACCCAGTACTTC. This sequence encodes CASRAGKETQYF.

The genes are TRBV7-2 and TRBJ2-7, with 12 bases identical to TRBD2. With V trimmed by 3 bases and J by 0 bases, 3 bases remained unmatched. The CDR3 consists of 16 residues. Germline V gene data show CDR1 as SGHTA and CDR2 as FQGNSA. Here the CDR3 DNA reads TGTGCCAGCAGCTTCCGGACTAGCGGGATCTCCTACGAGCAGTACTTC. This codes for CASSFRTSGISYEQYF.

The chain couples TRBV7-3 to TRBJ2-3; 8 positions agree with TRBD2. The ends lost 2 bases at V and 6 bases at J; junction bases unmatched: 13. Germline assignment: CDR1 SGHTA and CDR2 FQGTGA. CDR3 length: 17 amino acids. This CDR3 reads CASSLQAGLGGMDTQYF. The DNA of the CDR3 is TGTGCCAGCAGCTTACAGGCGGGACTAGGGGGTATGGATACGCAGTATTTT.

The rearrangement joins TRBV7-3 to TRBJ2-1, with 8 bases matching TRBD2. V shed 2 bases, J shed 6 bases, and the junction held 6 bases outside the gene matches. Germline-derived CDR1 and CDR2 are SGHTA and FQGTGA. This CDR3 has 15 amino acids. CDR3: CASSLYDSGANEQFF. CDR3 nucleotide sequence: TGTGCCAGCAGCTTATATGATAGCGGGGCCAATGAGCAGTTCTTC.

V usage is TRBV12-3 or TRBV12-4 and J usage is TRBJ1-1; D uncertain. The CDR3 length is 13 residues. With 5 bases removed from V and 1 base from J, the gap between germline ends came to 8 bases. The CDR3 protein is CASSPRWNTEAFF. DNA for the CDR3: TGTGCCAGCAGTCCCCGTTGGAACACTGAAGCTTTCTTT.

The rearrangement joins TRBV7-2 to TRBJ1-2; 8 bases agree with TRBD1. This CDR3 spans 15 amino acids. From germline, CDR1 is SGHTA and CDR2 FQGNSA. V shed 5 bases, J shed 8 bases, and the junction held 13 bases outside the gene matches. The CDR3 protein is CASSRSTGEFGGYTF. The CDR3 bases are TGTGCCAGCAGCCGTTCGACAGGGGAATTTGGGGGCTACACCTTC.

The chain employs TRBV19 and TRBJ2-3; TRBD2 agrees at 9 bases. Losses at the gene ends were 3 bases for V and 7 bases for J; bases not matched to a gene: 8. Germline assignment: CDR1 LNHDA and CDR2 SQIVND (reference sequence). The CDR3 has 15 amino acids. CDR3 in DNA: TGTGCCAGTAGTATTGTAGCGGGGGCACTTAATACGCAGTATTTT. Its protein product is CASSIVAGALNTQYF.

The chain joins TRBV19 to TRBJ1-1; 7 bases are shared with TRBD1. The CDR3 runs to 15 residues. Per the germline V gene, CDR1 is LNHDA and CDR2 is SQIVND (reference sequence). J was trimmed by 4 bases and V by 2 bases; bases with no gene match: 7. CDR3 bases: TGTGCCAGTAGTATACGACAGGGAATGAGCACTGAAGCTTTCTTT. It encodes CASSIRQGMSTEAFF. The full variable domain, completed using reference TRBV19 and TRBJ1-1, is DGGITQSPKYLFRKEGQNVTLSCEQNLNHDAMYWYRQDPGQGLRLIYYSQIVNDFQKGDIAEGYSVSREKKESFPLTVTSAQKNPTAFYLCASSIRQGMSTEAFFGQGTRLTVV.

The genes are TRBV6-4 and TRBJ1-6; D remains ambiguous. The CDR3 sequence is 15 residues long. Trimming removed 8 bases from V and 9 bases from J, with 20 bases in between. In germline, CDR1 is MRHNA, CDR2 SNTAGT. The CDR3 region is CASSQLGRGASPLHF. Here the CDR3 DNA reads TGTGCCAGCTCCCAGTTAGGTCGGGGAGCTTCACCCCTCCACTTT.

This chain links TRBV28 with TRBJ1-6; 7 bases are shared with TRBD1. CDR3 size: 13 residues. Germline CDR1 is MDHEN and CDR2 is SYDVKM. The trim removed 6 bases at V and 6 bases at J, leaving 2 bases unmatched. CDR3 in amino acids: CASRTGLNSPLHF. The CDR3 coding sequence is TGTGCCAGCAGGACAGGGCTTAATTCACCCCTCCACTTT.